One and the same sample provided the 16 T cell receptor beta chains below, sequenced in a study of T-cell reconstitution after alpha-beta-depleted transplantation in children. TCRbeta library construction was performed incorporating unique molecular identifiers. MiXCR was run by TCRdb on the PCR reads, yielding one entry per CDR3 protein. The table lists a few hundred thousand distinct CDR3 sequences, about an eighth of them singletons. The sample here was PBMCs, mostly from graft donor cells, taken 360 days after TCRalphabeta/CD19-depleted stem cell transplant. Source of these receptors: a male patient between 10 and 17 years old who had a stem cell transplant for acute myeloid leukemia, so the T cells may come from the graft donor.

There are a few counts of this clonotype. The chain uses TRBV5-5 and TRBJ1-1; no firm D call. The CDR3 totals 11 residues. Trimming shortened V by 5 bases and J by 6 bases, and 8 bases separated the two germline ends. The V gene's germline CDR1 is SGHKS and CDR2 YYEKEE (reference sequence). The CDR3 loop reads CASRKWAEAFF. Written as DNA, the CDR3 is TGTGCCAGCAGAAAGTGGGCTGAAGCTTTCTTT.

This clonotype was observed a handful of times. The rearrangement links TRBV10-3 to TRBJ2-7; 7 nucleotides match TRBD1. The CDR3 totals 14 residues. The V segment lost 6 bases and the J segment 4 bases; nucleotides outside the gene matches: 9. Looked up from germline, CDR1 is ENHRY and CDR2 is SYGVKD. CDR3 in DNA: TGTGCCATCAGAGATAGGGACAGACTATACGAGCAGTACTTC. Amino acid sequence: CAIRDRDRLYEQYF.

This clonotype came up many times. V gene TRBV28 combines with J gene TRBJ2-5; 9 positions match TRBD2. Germline CDR1 is MDHEN and CDR2 is SYDVKM. Trimming cost V 3 bases and J 5 bases; bases outside gene matches: 13. The CDR3 has 17 residues. CDR3 amino acids: CASSFPLTSGRHETQYF. The CDR3 DNA follows: TGTGCCAGCAGTTTTCCCCTAACTAGCGGGCGCCACGAGACCCAGTACTTC.

This clonotype was detected a few times. V is TRBV5-5 and J is TRBJ2-1; 7 bases agree with TRBD2. V was pared by 2 bases and J by 3 bases, with 14 bases of the junction left unmatched. The CDR3 is made up of 18 amino acids. Germline loops: CDR1 SGHKS, CDR2 YYEKEE (reference sequence). The CDR3 is CASSLYFPPGGFYNEQFF. The CDR3 nucleotides are TGTGCCAGCAGCTTATATTTCCCCCCGGGGGGATTCTACAATGAGCAGTTCTTC.

Notes on this clonotype: It may be a read error: a sequence one base away is much more abundant. The J gene is TRBJ2-2, the V gene TRBV5-1; tentative D call: TRBD2 (6 bases). The length of the CDR3 is 16 residues. Germline V gives CDR1 SGHRS, CDR2 YFSETQ. The CDR3 DNA sequence: TGCGCCAGCAGCTTGAAGGTGGCGGGGAACACCTGGGAGCTGTTTTTT. It translates to CASSLKVAGNTWELFF.

In its sample, this clonotype was seen many times. The rearrangement uses TRBV15 and TRBJ1-2; unclear D gene. V was pared by 0 bases and J by 7 bases, with 18 bases between. CDR1 LNHNV and CDR2 YYDKDF come from the germline V gene (reference sequence). CDR3 length: 16 residues. CDR3 DNA sequence: TGTGCCACCAGCAGAGATATTGGGCAGATAAATGGTGGCTACACCTTC. Translation gives CATSRDIGQINGGYTF.

This clonotype has at least ten counts. V gene TRBV10-3 combines with J gene TRBJ2-7, with D possibly TRBD2 on 5 matching bases. V lost 3 bases and J 4 bases, leaving 13 bases between the germline ends. The germline V gene has CDR1 ENHRY and CDR2 SYGVKD. The CDR3 contains 14 residues. DNA for the CDR3: TGTGCCATCAGTGAAAGGGAGTCTTTTTACGAGCAGTACTTC. It encodes CAISERESFYEQYF.

The V call is TRBV7-3, the J call TRBJ2-2; possibly TRBD1 for D (6 bases). The germline V and J ends were trimmed by 5 bases and 4 bases, with 20 bases remaining between them. This CDR3 contains 17 residues. In germline, CDR1 is SGHTA, CDR2 FQGTGA. The CDR3 sequence: CASSPEQGRVGTGELFF. The CDR3 bases are TGTGCCAGCAGCCCCGAACAGGGACGGGTAGGCACCGGGGAGCTGTTTTTT.

There are many counts of this clonotype. The rearrangement links TRBV3-1 to TRBJ2-7; 9 bases align to TRBD1. V lost 3 bases to trimming and J lost 1 base; unmatched junction nucleotides: 7. The CDR3 length is 16 residues. Per the germline V gene, CDR1 is LGHDT and CDR2 is YNNKEL (reference sequence). The CDR3 here is CASSHHRDRVSYEQYF. CDR3 DNA: TGTGCCAGCAGCCATCACCGGGACAGGGTATCCTACGAGCAGTACTTC.

This clonotype was seen more than once but under ten times. The chain links TRBV7-3 to TRBJ2-1; 7 bases line up with TRBD2. Looked up from germline, CDR1 is SGHTA and CDR2 is FQGTGA. J was trimmed by 7 bases and V by 2 bases; bases with no gene match: 5. The CDR3 is 14 amino acids. CDR3 sequence reads: CASSLGGSGNEQFF. The CDR3 DNA reads TGTGCCAGCAGCTTAGGAGGTAGCGGGAATGAGCAGTTCTTC.

This clonotype was picked up a small number of times. The gene calls are TRBV18 and TRBJ2-7; TRBD1 matches at 10 bases. The CDR3 is 19 amino acids. The V and J ends lost 4 bases and 4 bases, in that order; junction bases with no gene match: 19. Germline-derived CDR1 and CDR2 are KGHSH and LQKENI. The CDR3 coding sequence is TGTGCCAGCTCACAACTGCCGGGACAGGGGTCGAGTACCTTGTACGAGCAGTACTTC. It is translated as CASSQLPGQGSSTLYEQYF.

The CDR3 here is CASSPDVERAPETQYF. As DNA, the CDR3 is TGCGCCAGCAGCCCGGACGTGGAAAGGGCCCCGGAGACCCAGTACTTC. The chain links TRBV5-1 to TRBJ2-5; no firm D call. The germline CDR1 and CDR2 sequences are SGHRS and YFSETQ. The CDR3 has 16 residues. The V and J ends lost 4 bases and 5 bases respectively, with 21 bases between them.

The V and J genes are TRBV7-6 and TRBJ2-5, with 10 bases that match TRBD1. V trimming: 0 bases; J trimming: 6 bases; junction bases outside the gene matches: 13. Germline assignment: CDR1 SGHVS and CDR2 FNYEAQ. This CDR3 is built from 18 residues. The CDR3 DNA reads TGTGCCAGCAGCTTAGCAGTAATCGGGGGACAGGGGTTAAAGACCCAGTACTTC. It codes for CASSLAVIGGQGLKTQYF.

The table lists this clonotype with a few counts. The V call is TRBV7-8, the J call TRBJ1-5; tentatively, D is TRBD1 (5 bases). V was shortened by 1 base and J by 0 bases, with 7 bases between the two germline ends. The CDR3 covers 15 residues. The germline V gene encodes CDR1 SGHVS and CDR2 FQNEAQ. This CDR3 is CASSLGRVSNQPQHF. CDR3 in DNA: TGTGCCAGCAGCTTAGGCAGGGTTAGCAATCAGCCCCAGCATTTT.

The gene calls are TRBV6-2 or TRBV6-3 and TRBJ2-1, with 7 bases identical to TRBD2. Germline CDR1 reads MNHEY; CDR2 reads SVGEGT. There are 17 residues in the CDR3. J gave up 9 bases and V 0 bases, and 14 bases lay outside the gene matches. CDR3: CASSYSTGGRRHSEQFF. Here the CDR3 DNA reads TGTGCCAGCAGTTACTCAACGGGAGGACGTCGACACAGTGAGCAGTTCTTC.

This clonotype showed up many times. The chain uses TRBV29-1 and TRBJ2-2, with D perhaps TRBD2 (5 bases). The length of the CDR3 is 14 residues. Deletions cut 7 bases from V and 5 bases from J, with 17 bases between. Germline V gene sequence: CDR1 SQVTM, CDR2 ANQGSEA. The CDR3 loop reads CSAESPSGTGELFF. The CDR3 DNA reads TGCAGCGCCGAATCTCCCTCGGGGACCGGGGAGCTGTTTTTT.